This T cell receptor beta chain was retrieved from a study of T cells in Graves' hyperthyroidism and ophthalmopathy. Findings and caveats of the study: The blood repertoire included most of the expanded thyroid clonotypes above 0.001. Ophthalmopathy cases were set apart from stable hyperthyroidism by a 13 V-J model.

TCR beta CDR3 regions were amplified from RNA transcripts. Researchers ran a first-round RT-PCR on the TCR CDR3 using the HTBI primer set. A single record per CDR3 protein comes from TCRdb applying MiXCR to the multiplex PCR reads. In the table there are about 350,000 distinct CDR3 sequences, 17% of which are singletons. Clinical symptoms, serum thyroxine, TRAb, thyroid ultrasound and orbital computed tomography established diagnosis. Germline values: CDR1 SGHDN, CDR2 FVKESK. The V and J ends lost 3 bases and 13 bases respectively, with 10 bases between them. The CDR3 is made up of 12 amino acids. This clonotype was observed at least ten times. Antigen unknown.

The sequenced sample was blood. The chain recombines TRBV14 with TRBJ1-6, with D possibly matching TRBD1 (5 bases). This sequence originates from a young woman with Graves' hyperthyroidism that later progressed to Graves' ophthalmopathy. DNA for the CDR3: TGTGCCAGCAGCCACCAGGGTGGGCCCCTCCACTTT. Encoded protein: CASSHQGGPLHF.